What follows are 32 T cell receptor beta chains derived from one specimen sequenced in a study of blood T cell repertoires in COVID-19 (dated by TCRdb to the early 2020s). To prepare the library, the immunoSEQ multiplex PCR assay was applied. TCRdb took this table from immuneACCESS and kept in-frame rearrangements with V and J called. Such tables lack part of the clones; where checked against another copy, unresolved V genes explain under half of the gap, and the rest is unexplained. This sample lists around 270,000 clones; around nine tenths were detected once. Of the sample, under 2% falls within the top ten clones. Sequencing was done on a sample of peripheral blood. These receptors were obtained from a young man with active or convalescent COVID-19.

The gene calls are TRBV12-3 or TRBV12-4 and TRBJ2-1; D may be TRBD1 (5 bases). Trimming removed 2 bases at V and 8 bases at J, with 10 bases between. The CDR3 covers 13 residues. The CDR3 region is CASSLSRAHEQFF. As DNA, the CDR3 is TGTGCCAGCAGTTTAAGCAGGGCCCATGAGCAGTTCTTC.

The chain employs TRBV30 and TRBJ1-1; perhaps TRBD1 as D (6 bases). CDR3 length: 13 amino acids. Germline CDR1 GTSNPN, CDR2 SVGIG (reference sequence). Trimming shortened V by 1 base and J by 2 bases, and 8 bases separated the two germline ends. The CDR3 here is CAWSGQVNTEAFF. In DNA, the CDR3 is TGTGCCTGGAGTGGACAGGTTAACACTGAAGCTTTCTTT.

The J gene is TRBJ2-5, the V gene TRBV4-1, with 11 nucleotides matching TRBD2. The CDR3 is 14 residues long. Germline values: CDR1 MGHRA, CDR2 YSYEKL. After removal of 4 bases from V and 3 bases from J, the junction contained 1 base not matched to a gene. The CDR3 reads CASSPLAGEETQYF. CDR3 sequence (DNA): TGCGCCAGCAGCCCACTAGCGGGGGAAGAGACCCAGTACTTC.

The genes are TRBV4-1 and TRBJ2-2; 7 bases match TRBD1. The CDR3 has 16 residues. Per the germline V gene, CDR1 is MGHRA and CDR2 is YSYEKL. V gave up 1 base and J gave up 5 bases; unmatched junction bases: 7. The chain's CDR3 is CASSQVRGPRTGELFF. CDR3 DNA: TGCGCCAGCAGCCAAGTTAGGGGGCCTCGGACCGGGGAGCTGTTTTTT.

The chain is built from TRBV3-1 (or the pseudogene TRBV3-2) and TRBJ2-5, with TRBD2 as a possible D gene (6 bases). The V gene lost 1 base and the J gene lost 5 bases, with 20 bases spanning the gap. Germline V CDR1 and CDR2: LGHDT, YNNKEL (reference sequence). The CDR3 spans 17 residues. CDR3 nucleotide sequence: TGTGCCAGCAGCCAAGCTTCGGACATCACACGGGGGGAGACCCAGTACTTC. It codes for CASSQASDITRGETQYF.

This clone was seen once. The chain uses TRBV7-8 and TRBJ2-7; 12 nucleotides align to TRBD2. The length of the CDR3 is 16 residues. Germline CDR1 is SGHVS and CDR2 is FQNEAQ. Germline trimming cut 4 bases from V and 7 bases from J; bases unmatched to any gene: 11. The CDR3 loop is CASSSLLAGGWDEQYF. Written as DNA, the CDR3 is TGTGCCAGCAGCTCTTTACTAGCGGGGGGCTGGGATGAGCAGTACTTC.

The chain employs TRBV6-5 and TRBJ1-4; TRBD1 agrees at 8 bases. Trimming removed 5 bases from V and 7 bases from J; junction bases left unmatched: 9. Germline loops: CDR1 MNHEY, CDR2 SVGAGI. CDR3 size: 15 residues. The CDR3 protein is CASSTGQGRSEKLFF. CDR3 DNA: TGTGCCAGCAGTACCGGACAGGGAAGGAGTGAAAAACTGTTTTTT.

This chain uses TRBV30 with TRBJ1-6, with D perhaps matching TRBD1 (6 bases). V lost 3 bases and J 10 bases, leaving 16 bases between the germline ends. The V gene's germline CDR1 is GTSNPN and CDR2 SVGIG (reference sequence). This CDR3 is 14 amino acids long. In DNA form, the CDR3 reads TGTGCCTGGAGCAGACCGGGCGGGGGCTCACCCCTCCACTTT. Its protein is CAWSRPGGGSPLHF. Drawing the rest from reference TRBV30 and TRBJ1-6, the complete variable domain is SQTIHQWPATLVQPVGSPLSLECTVEGTSNPNLYWYRQAAGRGLQLLFYSVGIGQISSEVPQNLSASRPQDRQFILSSKKLLLSDSGFYLCAWSRPGGGSPLHFGNGTRLTVT.

The chain combines TRBV27 with TRBJ2-7; a weak D match, TRBD1 (5 bases). Looked up from germline, CDR1 is MNHEY and CDR2 is SMNVEV (reference sequence). V gave up 6 bases and J gave up 5 bases, with 17 bases separating them. This CDR3 region has 14 residues. The CDR3 loop is CASSLNEGADEQYF. DNA of the CDR3: TGTGCCAGCAGCCTTAACGAAGGGGCCGACGAGCAGTACTTC.

A word on this clone: Other DNA sequences from this sample encode an identical CDR3 as well. V usage is TRBV24-1 and J usage is TRBJ1-2; possibly TRBD1 for D (5 bases). CDR3 length: 12 residues. The germline V gene has CDR1 KGHDR and CDR2 SFDVKD. The ends were cut back, 4 bases at V and 5 bases at J, with 7 bases in the middle. The CDR3 DNA sequence: TGTGCCACCAGTGACCCAGGGTATGGCTACACCTTC. Translation: CATSDPGYGYTF.

The V gene is TRBV7-6, the J gene TRBJ1-1, with 9 bases fitting TRBD1. The CDR3 length is 17 residues. Germline-derived CDR1 and CDR2 are SGHVS and FNYEAQ. Losses at the gene ends were 0 bases for V and 2 bases for J; bases not matched to a gene: 7. The CDR3: CASSLATGGSGNTEAFF. DNA of the CDR3: TGTGCCAGCAGCTTAGCTACAGGGGGCTCAGGAAACACTGAAGCTTTCTTT.

A remark on this clone: Other DNA sequences in this specimen translate into the identical CDR3. The V gene is TRBV6-5, the J gene TRBJ2-3; 12 nucleotides align to TRBD2. The V gene's germline CDR1 is MNHEY and CDR2 SVGAGI. The junction had 1 base not matched to a gene; V was cut back by 5 bases and J by 1 base. CDR3 size: 15 residues. The CDR3 nucleotides read TGTGCCAGCAGTAGACTAGCGGGGGGCACAGATACGCAGTATTTT. Protein: CASSRLAGGTDTQYF.

The V and J genes are TRBV9 and TRBJ2-7; D might be TRBD2 (5 bases). The CDR3 length is 14 residues. Germline CDR1 reads SGDLS; CDR2 reads YYNGEE. V was trimmed by 0 bases and J by 2 bases, leaving 9 bases between them. CDR3 region: CASSVGRRAYEQYF. The CDR3 DNA reads as TGTGCCAGCAGCGTAGGGCGGCGGGCCTACGAGCAGTACTTC.

The chain combines TRBV30 with TRBJ1-1; 8 bases are shared with TRBD1. The V gene's germline CDR1 is GTSNPN and CDR2 SVGIG (reference sequence). The CDR3 sequence is 13 residues long. Trimming took 3 bases from V and 5 from J; bases not matched to a gene: 5. Here the CDR3 reads CAWSRQGRTEAFF. Written as DNA, the CDR3 is TGTGCCTGGAGCAGACAGGGGCGTACTGAAGCTTTCTTT.

The V and J genes are TRBV4-3 and TRBJ1-2, with D uncertain. The V end lost 1 base, the J end lost 2 bases, and 8 bases lay between the germline ends. Germline CDR1 LGHNA, CDR2 YSLEER. The length of the CDR3 is 14 residues. The chain's CDR3 is CASSQVGGNYGYTF. In nucleotides, the CDR3 is TGCGCCAGCAGCCAAGTCGGAGGGAACTATGGCTACACCTTC.

The chain links TRBV2 to TRBJ1-4; TRBD1 might be the D (5 bases). The germline V gene encodes CDR1 SNHLY and CDR2 FYNNEI. V lost 7 bases to trimming and J lost 0 bases, with 21 bases between them. The CDR3 is made up of 18 amino acids. CDR3: CASKRGMVVPATNEKLFF. For the CDR3, the DNA is TGTGCCAGCAAAAGGGGTATGGTTGTTCCCGCAACTAATGAAAAACTGTTTTTT. Full variable domain (remainder filled in from reference TRBV2 and TRBJ1-4): EPEVTQTPSHQVTQMGQEVILRCVPISNHLYFYWYRQILGQKVEFLVSFYNNEISEKSEIFDDQFSVERPDGSNFTLKIRSTKLEDSAMYFCASKRGMVVPATNEKLFFGSGTQLSVL.

This rearrangement joins TRBV18 to TRBJ2-1; no definite D call. CDR3 length equals 13 residues. CDR1 KGHSH and CDR2 LQKENI come from the germline V gene. Trimming removed 3 bases from V and 8 bases from J, with 11 bases in between. The CDR3 DNA sequence: TGTGCCAGCTCACCGGAGACGTGGTATGAGCAGTTCTTC. Residues: CASSPETWYEQFF.

The CDR3 here is CASNTGWGYNEQFF. CDR3 coding DNA: TGTGCCAGCAATACAGGGTGGGGTTACAATGAGCAGTTCTTC. The rearrangement links TRBV5-6 to TRBJ2-1, with a tentative D call TRBD1 (6 bases). Between the trimmed V and J ends, which lost 6 bases and 4 bases, there was a span of 14 bases. This CDR3 is built from 14 residues. Germline values: CDR1 SGHDT, CDR2 YYEEEE.

The genes are TRBV15 and TRBJ2-3; D is possibly TRBD2 (6 bases). Germline CDR1 is LNHNV and CDR2 is YYDKDF (reference sequence). The CDR3 spans 16 residues. V was cut by 0 bases and J by 3 bases, with 13 bases left in between. The DNA of the CDR3 is TGTGCCACCAGCAGAGATGGCGGGGAAGGGACAGATACGCAGTATTTT. Residues: CATSRDGGEGTDTQYF.

The chain links TRBV24-1 to TRBJ1-1; D call uncertain. The germline V and J ends were trimmed by 3 bases and 3 bases, with 16 bases remaining between them. The CDR3 contains 16 residues. In germline, CDR1 is KGHDR, CDR2 SFDVKD. The CDR3, as DNA: TGTGCCACCAGTGATCATCGGAGGGTCTATGACACTGAAGCTTTCTTT. Translation gives CATSDHRRVYDTEAFF.

The table lists this clone with a few counts. The chain recombines TRBV4-2 with TRBJ2-1, with TRBD1 identical over 7 bases. V shed 1 base and J 10 bases; nucleotides not matched to a gene: 13. The CDR3 is 16 amino acids. Germline assignment: CDR1 LGHNA and CDR2 YNFKEQ. The CDR3 here is CASSQGSPDRPGEQFF. CDR3 coding DNA: TGTGCCAGCAGCCAAGGCAGTCCGGACAGGCCAGGGGAGCAGTTCTTC.

The V and J genes are TRBV4-1 and TRBJ2-5; D is undetermined. V was shortened by 3 bases and J by 2 bases, with 13 bases between the two germline ends. Looked up from germline, CDR1 is MGHRA and CDR2 is YSYEKL. The CDR3 loop spans 15 amino acids. CDR3 loop: CASSHVVESQETQYF. The CDR3 region has the DNA TGCGCCAGCAGCCATGTCGTTGAGAGTCAAGAGACCCAGTACTTC.

The V gene is TRBV10-1, the J gene TRBJ2-5, with no clear D. This CDR3 spans 14 amino acids. Germline assignment: CDR1 WNHNN and CDR2 SYGVQD (reference sequence). V lost 0 bases and J lost 7, with 12 bases in between. The CDR3 loop is CASSESGRGWTQYF. CDR3 in DNA: TGCGCCAGCAGTGAGTCAGGTAGAGGATGGACCCAGTACTTC.

The rearrangement uses TRBV19 and TRBJ2-1; 7 bases map to TRBD2. V lost 10 bases and J lost 7; bases outside the gene matches: 13. CDR1 is LNHDA, CDR2 SQIVND, per germline (reference sequence). The CDR3 is made up of 14 amino acids. DNA of the CDR3: TGTGCCACAAAGATCGCGGGGGTATGGAATGAGCAGTTCTTC. Protein product: CATKIAGVWNEQFF.

This chain joins TRBV30 and TRBJ1-5; no clear D gene. The V end was cut by 2 bases, the J end by 4 bases, with 18 bases between. There are 16 residues in the CDR3. CDR1 GTSNPN and CDR2 SVGIG come from the germline V gene (reference sequence). CDR3 sequence reads: CAWSPGVDFGNQPQHF. CDR3 sequence (DNA): TGTGCCTGGAGTCCCGGTGTGGACTTTGGGAATCAGCCCCAGCATTTT.

The rearrangement links TRBV29-1 to TRBJ2-7; 9 bases are a match to TRBD1. This CDR3 contains 14 residues. The V gene end was trimmed by 6 bases and the J gene end by 5 bases; junction bases not matched to a gene: 11. The V gene's germline CDR1 is SQVTM and CDR2 ANQGSEA. The CDR3 DNA follows: TGCAGCGTAGAAACAGGGGGCTTGGGCGACGAGCAGTACTTC. It is translated as CSVETGGLGDEQYF.

This sequence joins TRBV7-2 and TRBJ2-7; maybe TRBD2 (5 bases). From germline, CDR1 is SGHTA and CDR2 FQGNSA. Trimming shortened V by 3 bases and J by 1 base, and 13 bases separated the two germline ends. This CDR3 region has 15 residues. The chain's CDR3 is CASSLTALESYEQYF. The CDR3 nucleotides read TGTGCCAGCAGCTTGACCGCACTAGAATCCTACGAGCAGTACTTC.

This clone has only one observation. This chain uses TRBV9 with TRBJ2-7; 8 nucleotides align to TRBD1. CDR3 size: 15 residues. J was trimmed by 2 bases and V by 2 bases; bases with no gene match: 6. The germline V gene has CDR1 SGDLS and CDR2 YYNGEE. The CDR3 loop is CASSVETGGPYEQYF. The CDR3 region has the DNA TGTGCCAGCAGCGTCGAAACAGGGGGACCCTACGAGCAGTACTTC.

The V gene is TRBV2, the J gene TRBJ2-7; D perhaps matches TRBD2 (6 bases). In germline, CDR1 is SNHLY, CDR2 FYNNEI. CDR3 size: 14 residues. V shed 6 bases and J shed 1 base, with 13 bases lying between them. For the CDR3, the DNA is TGTGCCAGCAGGTTGACCGGGAGTTCCTACGAGCAGTACTTC. As protein: CASRLTGSSYEQYF.

V is TRBV4-2 and J is TRBJ2-1; 7 bases line up with TRBD2. Germline CDR1 and CDR2: LGHNA and YNFKEQ. The CDR3 consists of 18 residues. Trimming removed 0 bases from V and 0 bases from J; junction bases left unmatched: 8. CDR3 DNA: TGTGCCAGCAGCCAAGATTTGAGCGGGGAGAGCTCCTACAATGAGCAGTTCTTC. This gives the protein CASSQDLSGESSYNEQFF.

V and J are TRBV6-2 or TRBV6-3 and TRBJ1-6; tentative D call: TRBD1 (6 bases). The CDR3 totals 15 residues. CDR1 and CDR2 from the germline V gene are MNHEY and SVGEGT. The germline V and J ends were trimmed by 6 bases and 9 bases, with 18 bases remaining between them. The CDR3 coding sequence is TGTGCCAGCAGCAAACTACAGGGAGGGAGTTCACCCCTCCACTTT. Translation: CASSKLQGGSSPLHF.

The rearrangement joins TRBV29-1 to TRBJ2-1; 9 nucleotides align to TRBD1. The V and J ends lost 3 bases and 2 bases, in that order; junction bases with no gene match: 2. The CDR3 extends over 14 amino acids. Germline V CDR1 and CDR2: SQVTM, ANQGSEA. This chain's CDR3 is CSVEGQGPYNEQFF. The CDR3 region has the DNA TGCAGCGTTGAGGGACAGGGTCCCTACAATGAGCAGTTCTTC.